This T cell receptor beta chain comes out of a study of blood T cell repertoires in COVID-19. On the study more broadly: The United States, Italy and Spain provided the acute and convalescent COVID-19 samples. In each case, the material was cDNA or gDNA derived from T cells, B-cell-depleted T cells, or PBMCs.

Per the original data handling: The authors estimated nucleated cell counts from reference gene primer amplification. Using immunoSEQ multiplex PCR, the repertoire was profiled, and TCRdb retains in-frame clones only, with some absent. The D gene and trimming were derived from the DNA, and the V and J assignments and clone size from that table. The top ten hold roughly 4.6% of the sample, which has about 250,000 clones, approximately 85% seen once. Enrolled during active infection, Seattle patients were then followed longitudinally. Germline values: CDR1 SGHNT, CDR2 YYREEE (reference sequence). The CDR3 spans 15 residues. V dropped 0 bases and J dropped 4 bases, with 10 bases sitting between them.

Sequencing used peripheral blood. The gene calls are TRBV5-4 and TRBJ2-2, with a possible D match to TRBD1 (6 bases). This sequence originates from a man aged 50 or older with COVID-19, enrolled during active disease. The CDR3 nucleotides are TGTGCCAGCAGCTTGGTGGGACACGCCACCGGGGAGCTGTTTTTT. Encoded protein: CASSLVGHATGELFF.